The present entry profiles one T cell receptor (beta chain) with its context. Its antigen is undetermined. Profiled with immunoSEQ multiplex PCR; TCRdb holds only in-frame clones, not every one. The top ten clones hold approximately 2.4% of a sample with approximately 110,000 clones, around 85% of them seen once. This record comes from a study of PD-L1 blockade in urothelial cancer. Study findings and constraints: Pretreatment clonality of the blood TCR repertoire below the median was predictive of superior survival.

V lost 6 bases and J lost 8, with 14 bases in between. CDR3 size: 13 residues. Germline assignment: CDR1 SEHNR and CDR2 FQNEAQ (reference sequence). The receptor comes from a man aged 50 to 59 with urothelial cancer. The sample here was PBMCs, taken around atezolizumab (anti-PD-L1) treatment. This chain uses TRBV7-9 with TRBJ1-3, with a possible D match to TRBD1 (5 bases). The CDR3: CASSRRGGDTIYF. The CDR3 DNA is TGTGCCAGCAGTCGGAGGGGTGGTGACACCATATATTTT.